The 5 T cell receptor beta chains given below trace back to one sample, sequenced in a study of graft-versus-host responses after intestinal transplantation. Their cognate antigens are unknown. TCRdb's copy holds only in-frame clones and misses some; the assay was immunoSEQ multiplex PCR. The sample holds 65,000 to 90,000 clones, less than 95% seen once. The sequences come from unstimulated CD8+ T cells sorted from spleen or lymph node cells, collected before transplant. All receptors come from a human donor who was the organ donor for an intestinal transplant.

This clone was observed once. The CDR3 here is CASSDLGLSSPLHF. The CDR3 nucleotides are TGTGCCAGCAGTGACTTAGGGTTATCTTCACCCCTCCACTTT. This chain uses TRBV25-1 with TRBJ1-6; no reliable D call. Germline CDR1 MGHDK, CDR2 SYGVNS. The CDR3 runs to 14 residues. Trimming took 3 bases from V and 9 from J, leaving 12 bases between them.

The rearrangement joins TRBV19 to TRBJ2-6; D assignment may be TRBD1 or TRBD2 (5 bases each). Germline CDR1 and CDR2: LNHDA and SQIVND (reference sequence). The ends were cut back, 6 bases at V and 3 bases at J, with 9 bases in the middle. CDR3 size: 14 residues. The CDR3: CASRPGSGANVLTF. The CDR3 bases are TGTGCCAGTAGACCAGGGAGTGGGGCCAACGTCCTGACTTTC.

The chain is built from TRBV5-4 and TRBJ2-3; 10 nucleotides match TRBD2. From germline, CDR1 is SGHNT and CDR2 YYREEE (reference sequence). This CDR3 has 15 amino acids. Unmatched junction bases numbered 4, after V lost 4 bases and J lost 2 bases. CDR3 sequence (DNA): TGTGCCAGCAGCGCCGGGACTAGCGACACAGATACGCAGTATTTT. Translation: CASSAGTSDTDTQYF.

The chain links TRBV15 to TRBJ2-1; possibly TRBD2 for D (5 bases). This CDR3 spans 15 amino acids. Germline loops: CDR1 LNHNV, CDR2 YYDKDF (reference sequence). V was trimmed by 6 bases and J by 2 bases, leaving 14 bases between them. For the CDR3, the DNA is TGTGCCACCAGTCCTAGTTTAGCGACCTACAATGAGCAGTTCTTC. This encodes CATSPSLATYNEQFF.

The chain is built from TRBV6-6 and TRBJ1-2; D uncertain. This CDR3 region has 14 residues. Looked up from germline, CDR1 is MNHNY and CDR2 is SVGAGI (reference sequence). Trimming stripped 0 bases from V and 10 bases from J, with 15 bases between. CDR3 sequence (DNA): TGTGCCAGCAGTTACTCGAGTCAGGCTTCGGCCTACACCTTC. This translates into CASSYSSQASAYTF.